The rows below give T cell receptor beta chains drawn from one sample of a study of shared clonotypes between healthy human individuals. The assay was immunoSEQ multiplex PCR, and TCRdb's table has in-frame clones only and misses some. The table lists around 240,000 clones, approximately 65% of them singletons. The sample comprised memory CD4+ T cells sorted from blood. These receptors originate from a man younger than 40 in good health. CDR3s include the opening cysteine and the closing phenylalanine or tryptophan. Each record gives: J gene, clone size, V gene, D gene, CDR3 protein. D genes are given only for firm matches. Clone sizes are given selectively: once, few, many, or a class where the clone is expanded.

TRBJ1-2,-,TRBV27,TRBD1,CASSFYTGGVGYGYTF
TRBJ2-7,-,TRBV5-4,TRBD1,CASSRQGREQYF
TRBJ1-1,few,TRBV9,-,CASSARPYTEAFF
TRBJ2-3,once,TRBV7-3,TRBD2,CASWGLAGGDTQYF
TRBJ2-7,-,TRBV11-2,TRBD1,CASSQTGYNYEQYF
TRBJ2-3,-,TRBV7-2,TRBD2,CASSLEQRGDTQYF
TRBJ2-5,-,TRBV19,TRBD2,CASSSGLARQETQYF
TRBJ2-7,-,TRBV5-1,TRBD1,CASSRGTAPEGIEYEQYF
TRBJ2-1,-,TRBV25-1,-,CASTDGYNEQFF
TRBJ2-3,-,TRBV10-3,TRBD2,CAIRLGLAGGPEGDTQYF
TRBJ2-7,-,TRBV11-2,-,CASSLAMFGEQYF
TRBJ1-2,-,TRBV28,-,CASSGGGRGYTF
TRBJ2-7,-,TRBV5-1,TRBD2,CASSLSTSGTYEQYF